The source of this T cell receptor (beta chain) is a study of cytomegalovirus exposure and HLA in healthy donors. This clone has a single count. What it binds is not known. Overall study results and limits: Within the data, a cluster of highly shared sequence variants was likely a sequencing artifact. The authors assumed roughly uniform sequencing depth across donors for presence/absence analyses.

With 60 Vbeta and 13 Jbeta primers, the PCR was carried out. Clones were read by immunoSEQ multiplex PCR, and TCRdb kept only the in-frame ones, dropping some. The sample includes 95,000 to 150,000 clones, roughly 78% of them seen just once. Sequencing was carried out using PBMCs. The clonotype originates from a woman in her twenties or thirties in good health and CMV-seropositive.

This CDR3 reads CASSQDRDRGHSPLHF. DNA of the CDR3: TGCGCCAGCAGCCAAGACCGGGACAGGGGCCATTCACCCCTCCACTTT. V gene TRBV4-1 combines with J gene TRBJ1-6, with 10 bases lining up with TRBD1. The germline gives CDR1 MGHRA, CDR2 YSYEKL. This CDR3 is built from 16 residues. V lost 0 bases to trimming and J lost 8 bases; unmatched junction nucleotides: 4.